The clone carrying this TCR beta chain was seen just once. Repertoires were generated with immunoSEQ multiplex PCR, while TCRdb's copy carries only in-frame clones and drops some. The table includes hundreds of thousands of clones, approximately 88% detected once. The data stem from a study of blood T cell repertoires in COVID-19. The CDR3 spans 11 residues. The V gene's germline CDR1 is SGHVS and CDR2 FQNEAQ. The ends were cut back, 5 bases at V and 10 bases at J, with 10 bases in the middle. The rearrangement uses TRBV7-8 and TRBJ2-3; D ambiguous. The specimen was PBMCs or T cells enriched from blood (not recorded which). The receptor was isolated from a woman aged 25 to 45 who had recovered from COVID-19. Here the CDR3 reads CASSVEDAQYF. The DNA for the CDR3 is TGTGCCAGCAGCGTCGAGGATGCGCAGTATTTT.